This T cell receptor (beta chain) stems from a study of T cells in Graves' hyperthyroidism and ophthalmopathy. Study-level information: Upon initial diagnosis and before any treatment, peripheral blood was collected.

In germline, CDR1 is SGDLS, CDR2 YYNGEE. V was trimmed by 2 bases and J by 4 bases, leaving 18 bases between them. CDR3 length: 17 residues. The TCR beta CDR3 regions underwent amplification using RNA transcripts as the source. The TCR CDR3 first-round RT-PCR relied on the HTBI primer set. TCRdb reanalysed the multiplex PCR reads using MiXCR and keeps one entry per CDR3 protein. The sample consists of fewer than 400,000 distinct CDR3 sequences, around 16% of them appearing once. Absent ophthalmopathy progression within 18 months defined stable Graves' hyperthyroidism. Newly diagnosed hyperthyroidism patients aged 18 to 65 years had disease lasting under 2 months.

This rearrangement joins TRBV9 to TRBJ2-2; perhaps TRBD1 as D (5 bases). The sample consisted of blood. The receptor comes from a man aged 25 to 40 with Graves' hyperthyroidism. The CDR3 bases are TGTGCCAGCAGCGTGCTTTCGAGTGGGGCGATCACCGGGGAGCTGTTTTTT. It codes for CASSVLSSGAITGELFF.